Listed below are T cell receptor beta chains from one sample, sequenced in a study of human T cells and chemical hapten exposure. TCRdb processed the RACE reads anew with MiXCR; each CDR3 protein has one entry. The table has about 120,000 distinct CDR3 sequences, approximately 13% seen once. The source was whole blood, collected in connection with sensitization to the hapten diphenylcyclopropenone (DPC). The receptors come from a woman aged 18-30 years with alopecia areata. Some clones in this sample may be carry-over from other donors' samples. The conserved cysteine and the conserved F or W are not part of the CDR3 here.

v_call: TRBV3-1
j_call: TRBJ1-5
cdr3_aa: ASSPWTGGNQPQH

v_call: TRBV29-1
j_call: TRBJ1-1
cdr3_aa: SVADGNTEAF

v_call: TRBV6-2/TRBV6-3
j_call: TRBJ1-6
cdr3_aa: ASSDHRYNH

v_call: TRBV11-2
j_call: TRBJ2-3
cdr3_aa: ASSLGTGMSADTQY

v_call: TRBV11-3
j_call: TRBJ1-1
cdr3_aa: ASSLFPNTEAF

v_call: TRBV15
j_call: TRBJ1-5
cdr3_aa: ATSRDSGLLGQPQH

v_call: TRBV3-1
j_call: TRBJ2-3
cdr3_aa: ASSQGTDTQY

v_call: TRBV27
j_call: TRBJ2-5
cdr3_aa: ATARERGGLETQY

v_call: TRBV12-5
j_call: TRBJ2-1
cdr3_aa: ASGFQAGGNEQF

v_call: TRBV12-3/TRBV12-4
j_call: TRBJ2-7
cdr3_aa: ASSFGGAYEQY

v_call: TRBV3-1
j_call: TRBJ2-5
cdr3_aa: ASSQRQGVL

v_call: TRBV3-1
j_call: TRBJ2-1
cdr3_aa: ASSQGRVNEQF

v_call: TRBV7-2
j_call: TRBJ1-3
cdr3_aa: ASSYSGERSGNTIY

v_call: TRBV4-1
j_call: TRBJ2-4
cdr3_aa: ASSRGGWAEENIQY

v_call: TRBV18
j_call: TRBJ1-4
cdr3_aa: ASSPNRDEKLF

v_call: TRBV11-1
j_call: TRBJ2-1
cdr3_aa: ASSHQGGQF

v_call: TRBV6-1
j_call: TRBJ2-2
cdr3_aa: ASSELGTKGGELF

v_call: TRBV28
j_call: TRBJ2-1
cdr3_aa: ASKWGDREYNEQF

v_call: TRBV5-1
j_call: TRBJ2-5
cdr3_aa: ASSLTGTETQY

v_call: TRBV18
j_call: TRBJ1-2
cdr3_aa: ASSPQGSGYT

v_call: TRBV7-6
j_call: TRBJ1-1
cdr3_aa: ASSPTNWEAEAF

v_call: TRBV18
j_call: TRBJ1-1
cdr3_aa: ASSGGGEAF

v_call: TRBV12-3/TRBV12-4
j_call: TRBJ2-5
cdr3_aa: ASSPSGEPQETQY

v_call: TRBV2
j_call: TRBJ1-6
cdr3_aa: ASSEETGVSPLH

v_call: TRBV28
j_call: TRBJ2-7
cdr3_aa: ASRPTGEGDEQY

v_call: TRBV5-1
j_call: TRBJ1-5
cdr3_aa: ASSLETGPNQPQH

v_call: TRBV3-1
j_call: TRBJ1-1
cdr3_aa: ASRDRNTEAF

v_call: TRBV25-1
j_call: TRBJ1-6
cdr3_aa: ASSEFYRDSPLH

v_call: TRBV7-2
j_call: TRBJ1-1
cdr3_aa: ASSLDGGLNTEAF

v_call: TRBV21-1
j_call: TRBJ1-2
cdr3_aa: ASSTRTGEGGYT

v_call: TRBV6-6
j_call: TRBJ1-2
cdr3_aa: ASRRQGRSYGYT

v_call: TRBV7-8
j_call: TRBJ2-4
cdr3_aa: ASSSLGTPASIQY

v_call: TRBV20-1
j_call: TRBJ1-1
cdr3_aa: SARVREGANTEAF

v_call: TRBV20-1
j_call: TRBJ1-6
cdr3_aa: SARGPRSLSLYNSPLH

v_call: TRBV10-3
j_call: TRBJ1-2
cdr3_aa: AISGDRGGYGYT

v_call: TRBV27
j_call: TRBJ1-5
cdr3_aa: ASSFVPINQPQH

v_call: TRBV11-1
j_call: TRBJ2-7
cdr3_aa: ASSLTGFYEQY

v_call: TRBV29-1
j_call: TRBJ1-2
cdr3_aa: SVGDRGSSYGYT

v_call: TRBV25-1
j_call: TRBJ1-5
cdr3_aa: ASSELAGGHDQPQH

v_call: TRBV6-6
j_call: TRBJ1-2
cdr3_aa: ASSYSKGQGYYGYT

v_call: TRBV11-2
j_call: TRBJ2-1
cdr3_aa: ASSSVRDEQF

v_call: TRBV7-8
j_call: TRBJ2-1
cdr3_aa: ASSLGLPKEQF

v_call: TRBV27
j_call: TRBJ1-5
cdr3_aa: ASSLFGDNQPQH

v_call: TRBV4-3
j_call: TRBJ1-3
cdr3_aa: ASSQDWGTRSGNTIY

v_call: TRBV11-2
j_call: TRBJ1-5
cdr3_aa: ASSPTGGRLRPQH

v_call: TRBV19
j_call: TRBJ1-2
cdr3_aa: ATYRDAGYT